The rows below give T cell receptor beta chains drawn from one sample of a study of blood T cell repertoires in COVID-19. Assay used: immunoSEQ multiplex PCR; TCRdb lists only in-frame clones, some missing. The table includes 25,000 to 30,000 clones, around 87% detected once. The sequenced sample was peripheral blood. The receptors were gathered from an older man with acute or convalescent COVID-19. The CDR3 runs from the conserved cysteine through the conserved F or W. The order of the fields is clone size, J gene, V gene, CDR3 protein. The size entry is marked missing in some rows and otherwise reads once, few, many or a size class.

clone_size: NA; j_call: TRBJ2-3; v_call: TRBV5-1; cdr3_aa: CASSPGLAESTDTQYF
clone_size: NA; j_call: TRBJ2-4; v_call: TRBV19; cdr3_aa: CASSIYSGENIQYF
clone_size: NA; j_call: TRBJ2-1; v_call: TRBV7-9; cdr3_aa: CASSAGLAGNWNEQFF
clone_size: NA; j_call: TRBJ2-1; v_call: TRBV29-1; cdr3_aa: CSVRDNRLNEQFF
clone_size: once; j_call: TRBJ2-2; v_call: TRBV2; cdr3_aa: CAGRQGGNTGELFF
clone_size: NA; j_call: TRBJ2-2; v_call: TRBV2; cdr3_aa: CASRILAGGTGELFF
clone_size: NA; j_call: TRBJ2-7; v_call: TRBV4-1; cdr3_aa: CASSQDMTGNPYEQYF
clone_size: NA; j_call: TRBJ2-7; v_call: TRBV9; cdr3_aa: CASSPMSEPYEQYF
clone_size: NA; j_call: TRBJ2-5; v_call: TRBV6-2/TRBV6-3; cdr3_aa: CASSSLKGAGQETQYF
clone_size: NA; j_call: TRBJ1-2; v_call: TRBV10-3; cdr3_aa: CAISESLTGTYGYTF
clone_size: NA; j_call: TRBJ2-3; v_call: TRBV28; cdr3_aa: CASSSRPGTDTQYF
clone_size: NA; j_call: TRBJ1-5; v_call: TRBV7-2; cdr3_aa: CASSLHPGVGNQPQHF
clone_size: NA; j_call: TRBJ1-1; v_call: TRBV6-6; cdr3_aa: CASTEGQNTEAFF
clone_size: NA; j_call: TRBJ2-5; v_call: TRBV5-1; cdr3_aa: CASSAGTGGKETQYF
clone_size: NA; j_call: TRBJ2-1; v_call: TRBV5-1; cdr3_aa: CASRKASVNNEQFF
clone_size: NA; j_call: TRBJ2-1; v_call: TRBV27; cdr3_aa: CASSLSEEPYNEQFF
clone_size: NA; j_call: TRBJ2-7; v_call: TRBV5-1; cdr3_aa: CASSVRQGAREQYF
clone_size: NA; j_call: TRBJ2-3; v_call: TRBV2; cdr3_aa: CASRVQGGTDTQYF
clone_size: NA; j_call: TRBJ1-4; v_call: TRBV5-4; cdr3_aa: CASSRGGTGNEKLFF
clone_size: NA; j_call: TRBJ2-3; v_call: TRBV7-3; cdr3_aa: CASSLTVKTGADTQYF
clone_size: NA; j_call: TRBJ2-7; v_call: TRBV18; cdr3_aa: CASSPGQGFYEQYF
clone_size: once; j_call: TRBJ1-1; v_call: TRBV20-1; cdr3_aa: CSGSGRTEAFF
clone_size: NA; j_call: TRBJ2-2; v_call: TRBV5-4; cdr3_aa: CASSFGTSSTWELFF
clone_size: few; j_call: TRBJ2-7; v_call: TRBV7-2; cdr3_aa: CASSLGTGRYEQYF
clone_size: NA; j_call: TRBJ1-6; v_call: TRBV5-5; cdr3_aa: CASTRAKRDTYNSPLHF
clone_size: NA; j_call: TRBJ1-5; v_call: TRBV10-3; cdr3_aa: CAISESTDSRYSNQPQHF
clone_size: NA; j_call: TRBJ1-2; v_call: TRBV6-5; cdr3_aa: CASTRLNYGYTF
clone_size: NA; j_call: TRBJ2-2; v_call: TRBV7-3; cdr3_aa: CASSPRLRDRVAGELFF
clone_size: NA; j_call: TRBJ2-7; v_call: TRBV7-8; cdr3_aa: CASSLTSEVDTISDLGFGQYF
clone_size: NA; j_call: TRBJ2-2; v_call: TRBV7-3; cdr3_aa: CASTPAGGNTGELFF
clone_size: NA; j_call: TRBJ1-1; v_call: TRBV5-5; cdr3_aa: CASSLGQGVTEAFF
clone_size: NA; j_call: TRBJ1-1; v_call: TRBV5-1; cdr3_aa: CASSATVGSTEAFF
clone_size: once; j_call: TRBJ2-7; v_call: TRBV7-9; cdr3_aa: CASSLSDSYEQYF
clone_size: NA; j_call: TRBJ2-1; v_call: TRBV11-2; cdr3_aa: CASSSGGRIAGTYNEQFF
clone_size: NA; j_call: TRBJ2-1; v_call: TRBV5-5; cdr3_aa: CASSLSPGRNEQFF
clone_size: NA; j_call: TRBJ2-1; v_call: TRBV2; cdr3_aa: CASSGGIETYNEQFF
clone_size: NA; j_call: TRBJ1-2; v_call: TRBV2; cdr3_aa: CASRTGGVGYTF
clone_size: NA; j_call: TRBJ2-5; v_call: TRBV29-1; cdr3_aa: CSVELAGLETQYF
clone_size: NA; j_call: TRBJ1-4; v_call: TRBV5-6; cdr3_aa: CASSFDRGHEKLFF
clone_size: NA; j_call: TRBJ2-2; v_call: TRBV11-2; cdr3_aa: CASSSPRGRHTGELFF
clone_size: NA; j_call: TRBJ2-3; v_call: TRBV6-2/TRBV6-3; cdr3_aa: CASSTTSATQYF
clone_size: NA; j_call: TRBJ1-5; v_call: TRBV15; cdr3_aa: CATSRGQGSNQPQHF
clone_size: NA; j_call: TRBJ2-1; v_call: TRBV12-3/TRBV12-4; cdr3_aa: CASSRDRGEQFF
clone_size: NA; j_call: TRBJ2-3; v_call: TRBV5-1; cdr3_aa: CASSFGAGGLEDTQYF
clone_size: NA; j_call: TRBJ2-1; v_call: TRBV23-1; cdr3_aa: CASRPSETGGIEQFF
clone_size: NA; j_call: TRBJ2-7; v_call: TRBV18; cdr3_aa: CASSSRPGQGAGEQYF
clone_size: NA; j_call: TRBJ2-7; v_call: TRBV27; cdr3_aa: CASSKGQYEQYF
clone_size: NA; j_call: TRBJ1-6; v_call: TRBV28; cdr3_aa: CASSDRFHGYNSPLHF
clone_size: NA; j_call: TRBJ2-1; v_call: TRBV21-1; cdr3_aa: CASSHRALEDNEQFF
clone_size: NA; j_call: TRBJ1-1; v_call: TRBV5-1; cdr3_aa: CASSLEGGWTEAFF
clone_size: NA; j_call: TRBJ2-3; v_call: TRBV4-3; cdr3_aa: CASSQSGGTDTQYF
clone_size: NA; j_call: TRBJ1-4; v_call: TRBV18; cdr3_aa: CASSPAGRPNEKLFF
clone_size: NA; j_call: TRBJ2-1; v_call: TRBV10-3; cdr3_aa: CAISESRAEQFF
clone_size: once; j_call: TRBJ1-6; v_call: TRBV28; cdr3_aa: CASSLGGGNSPLHF
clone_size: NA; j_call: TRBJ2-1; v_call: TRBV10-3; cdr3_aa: CAISDLRTSGRKRWNEQFF
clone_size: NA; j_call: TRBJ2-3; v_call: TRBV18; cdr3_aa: CASSPPTSRDTQYF
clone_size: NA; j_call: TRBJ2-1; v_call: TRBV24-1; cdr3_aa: CATSVQGREGNEQFF